The clone carrying this T cell receptor beta chain was picked up one time. This sample is part of a study of blood T cell repertoires in COVID-19. Across the whole study: COVID-19 samples, acute and convalescent, were from the United States, Italy and Spain. PBMCs, B-cell-depleted T cells, or T cells provided the cDNA or gDNA that made up the material.

Trimming cost V 8 bases and J 5 bases, with 15 bases left between them. CDR3 length equals 13 residues. In the original workflow: The authors estimated nucleated cell counts from reference gene primer amplification. TCRdb's table, derived via immunoSEQ multiplex PCR, lists solely in-frame clones and lacks some. The DNA gave D and trimming, while V, J and clone size come from that table. The data show around 100,000 clones, with approximately 90% seen just once and roughly 5% held by the top ten. The chain carries TRBV12-3 or TRBV12-4 and TRBJ2-5, with D tentatively TRBD1 (5 bases). The sequenced sample was peripheral blood. The clonotype originates from a man in his forties or fifties with acute or convalescent COVID-19. DNA of the CDR3: TGTGCCAGCGGGCAGGGTTTAGGGGAGACCCAGTACTTC. It is translated as CASGQGLGETQYF.